These 20 T cell receptor beta chains were all obtained from the same sample, sequenced in a study of response to subunit inactivated influenza vaccine (dated by TCRdb to between 2017 and 2018). Library preparation was by RT-PCR. Reads for this sample came from an Illumina HiSeq 2500. TCRdb reworked the public reads: Q25 trimming with fastp, MiXCR clone assembly, productive beta chains retained. For every CDR3 protein sequence, its rows merge into one entry that carries the most common genes and DNA. The sample contains approximately 520,000 distinct CDR3 sequences, 16% of them found a single time. The ten largest account for 2.5% to 3.5% of the sample. Here the sequenced sample was CD4+ T cells sorted from PBMCs, taken roughly 24 months after vaccination. These receptors originate from a man aged 50-75 years who received an inactivated influenza vaccine. Donor details come from another sample of the same person, matched by shared clones.

To note about this clonotype: An end of the junction does not agree with germline; a read error may underlie this. The rearrangement links TRBV20-1 to TRBJ2-1; D is undetermined. CDR3 size: 12 residues. Germline CDR1 reads DFQATT; CDR2 reads SNEGSKA (reference sequence). CDR3 in amino acids: CSARDRYDLVAF. In DNA form, the CDR3 reads TGCAGTGCTAGAGATCGGTATGATCTCGTCGCGTTC.

This chain connects TRBV2 to TRBJ2-3, with 11 positions matching TRBD2. This CDR3 region has 16 residues. With 6 bases clipped from V and 1 base from J, the junction kept 6 bases outside the gene matches. The germline gives CDR1 SNHLY, CDR2 FYNNEI. The CDR3 DNA follows: TGTGCCAGCAGGCCGGGACTAGCGGAACGCACAGATACGCAGTATTTT. Its translation: CASRPGLAERTDTQYF.

This clonotype occurred many times. The rearrangement joins TRBV30 to TRBJ2-6; 7 bases fit TRBD1. V trimming: 0 bases; J trimming: 2 bases; junction bases outside the gene matches: 4. The CDR3 is 16 amino acids. Germline assignment: CDR1 GTSNPN and CDR2 SVGIG (reference sequence). The CDR3 sequence is CAWSVLGGAGANVLTF. In DNA, the CDR3 is TGTGCCTGGAGTGTACTAGGGGGCGCTGGGGCCAACGTCCTGACTTTC.

The chain links TRBV12-3 or TRBV12-4 to TRBJ2-1; no clear D gene. This CDR3 is built from 11 residues. The ends were cut back, 10 bases at V and 7 bases at J, with 11 bases in the middle. CDR3 amino acids: CATGWGNEQFF. The CDR3 DNA sequence: TGTGCCACCGGTTGGGGTAATGAGCAGTTCTTC.

This clonotype was detected a few times. The rearrangement links TRBV16 to TRBJ1-4; tentative D call: TRBD1 (5 bases). Trimming stripped 3 bases from V and 0 bases from J, with 8 bases between. The CDR3 is made up of 15 amino acids. CDR1 KGHSY and CDR2 FQNENV come from the germline V gene. The CDR3 nucleotides read TGTGCCAGCAGCCAGATGGGGCCAACTAATGAAAAACTGTTTTTT. Translated, it gives CASSQMGPTNEKLFF.

The V gene is TRBV6-6, the J gene TRBJ2-5; D may be TRBD2 (6 bases). Between the trimmed V and J ends, which lost 5 bases and 5 bases, there was a span of 12 bases. The CDR3 is 13 residues long. Germline CDR1 is MNHNY and CDR2 is SVGAGI (reference sequence). The CDR3 protein is CASSRPGEETQYF. CDR3 nucleotides: TGTGCCAGCAGTCGGCCGGGAGAGGAGACCCAGTACTTC.

About this clonotype itself: A much bigger clone sits one base away, suggesting this may be a read error. The V gene is TRBV29-1, the J gene TRBJ2-5; TRBD1 matches 7 bases. Per germline, CDR1 SQVTM and CDR2 ANQGSEA. V was pared by 5 bases and J by 4 bases, with 7 bases of the junction left unmatched. The length of the CDR3 is 13 residues. The CDR3 reads CSVLQGSRETQYF. The DNA of the CDR3 is TGCAGCGTTCTACAGGGGTCCCGAGAGACCCAGTACTTC.

This clonotype was seen a few times. The rearrangement joins TRBV5-1 to TRBJ2-5; D is unclear. The CDR3 is 13 amino acids. Germline-derived CDR1 and CDR2 are SGHRS and YFSETQ. The V and J ends lost 3 bases and 1 base respectively, with 7 bases between them. CDR3 sequence reads: CASSWGTQETQYF. In DNA, the CDR3 is TGCGCCAGCAGCTGGGGTACCCAAGAGACCCAGTACTTC. Together with reference TRBV5-1 and TRBJ2-5, the CDR3 gives the full variable domain: KAGVTQTPRYLIKTRGQQVTLSCSPISGHRSVSWYQQTPGQGLQFLFEYFSETQRNKGNFPGRFSGRQFSNSRSEMNVSTLELGDSALYLCASSWGTQETQYFGPGTRLLVL.

In this sample, this clonotype turned up a few times. The rearrangement links TRBV7-9 to TRBJ2-7; D could derive from TRBD1 or TRBD2 (5 bases each). The CDR3 runs to 12 residues. V lost 7 bases and J lost 5, with 12 bases in between. Germline V gene data show CDR1 as SEHNR and CDR2 as FQNEAQ (reference sequence). Here the CDR3 DNA reads TGTGCCAGCACTCCCCTGGGGGACGAGCAGTACTTC. Encoded protein: CASTPLGDEQYF.

The J gene is TRBJ2-5, the V gene TRBV5-1; D perhaps matches TRBD1 (6 bases). V was cut by 4 bases and J by 7 bases, with 20 bases left in between. There are 15 residues in the CDR3. Germline V gene sequence: CDR1 SGHRS, CDR2 YFSETQ. Here the CDR3 reads CASSTAGTRGTTQYF. CDR3 nucleotides: TGCGCCAGCAGCACAGCCGGGACACGTGGAACGACCCAGTACTTC.

The CDR3 DNA reads TGTGCCAGCAGCCATCTGGGGGACTACCGCAACGAGCAGTACTTC. This encodes CASSHLGDYRNEQYF. The chain recombines TRBV4-2 with TRBJ2-7, with 7 nucleotides matching TRBD2. The V segment lost 3 bases and the J segment 5 bases; nucleotides outside the gene matches: 10. This CDR3 is built from 15 residues. CDR1 LGHNA and CDR2 YNFKEQ come from the germline V gene.

V is TRBV30 and J is TRBJ2-7, with D possibly TRBD2 on 6 matching bases. The germline V gene encodes CDR1 GTSNPN and CDR2 SVGIG (reference sequence). V was shortened by 3 bases and J by 1 base, with 16 bases between the two germline ends. The CDR3 spans 15 residues. CDR3 protein: CAWSVGGGTSYEQYF. Written as DNA, the CDR3 is TGTGCCTGGAGCGTGGGGGGAGGAACATCCTACGAGCAGTACTTC.

The chain recombines TRBV20-1 with TRBJ2-2, with 15 bases lining up with TRBD2. The V gene end was trimmed by 6 bases and the J gene end by 7 bases; junction bases not matched to a gene: 3. Germline V lookup: CDR1 DFQATT, CDR2 SNEGSKA (reference sequence). This CDR3 contains 14 residues. CDR3 residues: CSAEGLAGGGELFF. CDR3 nucleotide sequence: TGCAGTGCAGAGGGACTAGCGGGAGGCGGGGAGCTGTTTTTT.

The chain uses TRBV4-1 and TRBJ1-5, with D possibly TRBD1 on 6 matching bases. Germline V gene sequence: CDR1 MGHRA, CDR2 YSYEKL. V was cut by 4 bases and J by 7 bases, with 20 bases left in between. The CDR3 runs 16 residues. CDR3 loop: CASSRGFFGGRQPQHF. In nucleotides, the CDR3 is TGCGCCAGCAGCCGGGGGTTTTTTGGGGGGCGGCAGCCCCAGCATTTT.

This clonotype was detected a few times. The J gene is TRBJ1-1, the V gene TRBV4-3; the D is unclear. CDR3 length: 16 residues. Per the germline V gene, CDR1 is LGHNA and CDR2 is YSLEER. V was trimmed by 0 bases and J by 1 base, leaving 12 bases between them. The CDR3 DNA reads as TGCGCCAGCAGCCAAGACGGGTGGGCAGCGAACACTGAAGCTTTCTTT. Its protein product is CASSQDGWAANTEAFF.

The table lists this clonotype with a few counts. V is TRBV28 and J is TRBJ1-1; D might be TRBD1 (5 bases). Deletions cut 1 base from V and 4 bases from J, with 13 bases between. This CDR3 is built from 15 residues. Germline lookup yields CDR1 MDHEN and CDR2 SYDVKM. The CDR3 sequence: CASSLSGGTSTEAFF. For the CDR3, the DNA is TGTGCCAGCAGTTTATCTGGGGGTACGAGCACTGAAGCTTTCTTT. Together with reference TRBV28 and TRBJ1-1, the CDR3 gives the full variable domain: DVKVTQSSRYLVKRTGEKVFLECVQDMDHENMFWYRQDPGLGLRLIYFSYDVKMKEKGDIPEGYSVSREKKERFSLILESASTNQTSMYLCASSLSGGTSTEAFFGQGTRLTVV.

CDR3 region: CASSLVTGGLGIEQFF. In DNA, the CDR3 is TGTGCCAGCAGCTTAGTTACGGGAGGACTAGGGATAGAGCAGTTCTTC. The chain links TRBV7-8 to TRBJ2-1; 7 bases agree with TRBD2. The trim removed 1 base at V and 10 bases at J, leaving 13 bases unmatched. The CDR3 spans 16 residues. The V gene's germline CDR1 is SGHVS and CDR2 FQNEAQ.

This clonotype has at least ten counts. The chain couples TRBV12-3 or TRBV12-4 to TRBJ1-6, with D tentatively TRBD1 (5 bases). V lost 3 bases, J lost 2 bases, and 8 bases lay in between. The CDR3 extends over 15 amino acids. This CDR3 reads CASSFWGTYNSPLHF. The CDR3 DNA is TGTGCCAGCAGTTTTTGGGGGACCTATAATTCACCCCTCCACTTT.

The genes are TRBV4-3 and TRBJ2-1; TRBD2 matches 16 bases. Germline CDR1 reads LGHNA; CDR2 reads YSLEER. The CDR3 loop spans 17 amino acids. The junction had 5 bases not matched to a gene; V was cut back by 1 base and J by 8 bases. Written as DNA, the CDR3 is TGCGCCAGCAGCCAAGTAGGGACTAGCGGGGGGGCCTATGAGCAGTTCTTC. Amino acids: CASSQVGTSGGAYEQFF.

CDR3 sequence (DNA): TGTGCCAGCAGCTTAGAGAGGGGACTAGCGGGAGCCGAGCAGTACTTC. It specifies CASSLERGLAGAEQYF. The V gene is TRBV7-2, the J gene TRBJ2-7; TRBD2 agrees at 14 bases. CDR3 size: 16 residues. J gave up 6 bases and V 1 base, and 5 bases lay outside the gene matches. CDR1 is SGHTA and CDR2 is FQGNSA in the germline V gene.